Listed below are T cell receptor beta chains from one sample, sequenced in a study of prognosis after radiotherapy for stage I lung cancer. One entry per CDR3 protein results from TCRdb running MiXCR on the multiplex PCR reads. The sample consists of 13,000 to 15,000 distinct CDR3 sequences, roughly a third of them appearing once. This specimen was PBMCs, taken before or after stereotactic body radiation therapy (not recorded which). The receptors shown here come from a donor over 45 with non-small cell lung cancer. The conserved cysteine and the conserved F or W are not part of the CDR3 here.

V	J	CDR3
TRBV6-5	TRBJ1-2	ASSYGRSRDLTMGYT
TRBV12-3/TRBV12-4	TRBJ2-1	ARSKTRGDYNEQF
TRBV3-1	TRBJ1-5	ASSQAFNQPQH
TRBV2	TRBJ1-2	ASTRQGADYGYT
TRBV24-1	TRBJ2-5	ATSDLVTGSQY
TRBV5-1	TRBJ2-5	ASRRGGAVFQETQY
TRBV6-1	TRBJ1-5	VSRTDRGGQPQH
TRBV6-4	TRBJ1-5	ASRGRGVSGNQPQH
TRBV5-1	TRBJ2-7	ASSPQASSYEQY
TRBV3-1	TRBJ2-3	TSSQGLGGTDTQY
TRBV11-2	TRBJ2-7	ASIFDGTGAYEQY
TRBV2	TRBJ1-2	ASGDREGLGGYT
TRBV5-1	TRBJ2-7	ASSLLADPSYEQY
TRBV6-1	TRBJ2-7	ASSTLAGYEQY
TRBV7-2	TRBJ2-1	ASSLGLAVNEQF
TRBV19	TRBJ1-1	ASSRLEAF
TRBV28	TRBJ1-1	ASSLWDGTANTEAF
TRBV28	TRBJ1-5	ASSFFPGGLNQPQH
TRBV5-1	TRBJ2-3	ASSLGVAPTDTQY
TRBV20-1	TRBJ1-1	SVMRMNTEAF
TRBV20-1	TRBJ2-7	STKSGRSYHEQY
TRBV5-1	TRBJ2-5	ASTDRESGTQY